The rows below give T cell receptor beta chains drawn from one sample of a study of graft-versus-host responses after intestinal transplantation. Profiled with immunoSEQ multiplex PCR; TCRdb holds only in-frame clones, not every one. The sample contains about 25,000 clones, 90% to 95% of which appear only once. Source: PBMCs, taken nearly 31 days after intestinal transplant. Receptors originate from a human patient who received an intestinal transplant, so some T cells may come from the graft donor. Both conserved end residues are part of each CDR3. A D gene is named only where the DNA matches it firmly. A clone size is listed for some rows: how often the clone was seen (once, few, many), or a class if it is expanded.

j_gene | v_gene | d_gene | abundance | CDR3aa | CDR3nt
TRBJ1-2 | TRBV28 | - | - | CASSLARVGGYTF | TGTGCCAGCAGTTTAGCCAGGGTGGGTGGCTACACCTTC
TRBJ1-1 | TRBV2 | - | - | CASSERASDLTEAFF | TGTGCCAGCAGTGAACGGGCGAGCGATCTCACTGAAGCTTTCTTT
TRBJ2-7 | TRBV14 | - | - | CASSSTLEGGSYEQYF | TGTGCCAGCAGCTCCACCCTCGAGGGGGGCTCCTACGAGCAGTACTTC
TRBJ2-2 | TRBV30 | - | - | CAWSPADTTGELFF | TGTGCCTGGAGCCCCGCAGACACCACCGGGGAGCTGTTTTTT
TRBJ2-5 | TRBV5-1 | - | - | CASRGRRETQYF | TGCGCCAGCAGAGGCAGAAGAGAGACCCAGTACTTC
TRBJ2-1 | TRBV28 | - | - | CASSLDSGEVDEQFF | TGTGCCAGCAGTTTGGACTCGGGGGAGGTGGATGAGCAGTTCTTC
TRBJ1-5 | TRBV19 | - | - | CASSTQGSNQPQHF | TGTGCCAGTAGCACACAGGGCAGCAATCAGCCCCAGCATTTT
TRBJ1-3 | TRBV25-1 | - | - | CASISRGEGNTIYF | TGTGCCAGCATCTCCAGGGGAGAAGGAAACACCATATATTTT
TRBJ2-5 | TRBV7-9 | - | - | CASSRAREETQYF | TGTGCCAGCAGCCGAGCCAGGGAAGAGACCCAGTACTTC
TRBJ1-5 | TRBV5-8 | - | - | CASSSGRAAGQPQHF | TGTGCCAGCAGCTCCGGGCGGGCCGCCGGTCAGCCCCAGCATTTT
TRBJ1-1 | TRBV5-6 | - | - | CASSFSGDTEAFF | TGTGCCAGCAGCTTCTCCGGAGACACTGAAGCTTTCTTT
TRBJ1-4 | TRBV4-1 | - | once | CASSQARLEKLFF | TGCGCCAGCAGCCAAGCACGGCTTGAAAAACTGTTTTTT
TRBJ1-1 | TRBV5-6 | - | - | CASSLRTGTEAFF | TGTGCCAGCAGCCTCCGAACAGGTACTGAAGCTTTCTTT
TRBJ2-5 | TRBV19 | - | - | CASSIDQEVEAQYF | TGTGCCAGTAGTATAGATCAAGAGGTGGAGGCCCAGTACTTC
TRBJ1-3 | TRBV30 | TRBD1 | - | CAWSSDRGHYSGNTIYF | TGTGCCTGGAGTTCCGACAGGGGCCACTACTCTGGAAACACCATATATTTT
TRBJ1-3 | TRBV19 | - | - | CASSIVRGTSSGNTIYF | TGTGCCAGTAGTATAGTTAGGGGGACAAGCTCTGGAAACACCATATATTTT
TRBJ2-1 | TRBV2 | TRBD2 | - | CASTRTSGSYNEQFF | TGTGCCAGCACCCGGACTAGCGGCTCCTACAATGAGCAGTTCTTC
TRBJ1-4 | TRBV9 | - | - | CASSAREGVNEKLFF | TGTGCCAGCAGCGCCCGCGAGGGCGTTAATGAAAAACTGTTTTTT
TRBJ2-7 | TRBV30 | TRBD2 | - | CAWRGDYEQYF | TGTGCCTGGCGGGGGGACTACGAGCAGTACTTC
TRBJ1-5 | TRBV4-1 | - | - | CASSQLQIGNQPQHF | TGCGCCAGCAGCCAATTACAGATAGGCAATCAGCCCCAGCATTTT
TRBJ1-2 | TRBV5-1 | - | once | CASSLTSGSNYGYTF | TGCGCCAGCAGCTTGACGTCAGGGTCGAACTATGGCTACACCTTC
TRBJ2-1 | TRBV7-9 | TRBD1 | once | CASSRLRDRGNNEQFF | TGTGCCAGCAGCCGCCTCCGGGACAGGGGTAACAATGAGCAGTTCTTC
TRBJ2-7 | TRBV30 | TRBD1 | - | CAYKYDRVEQYF | TGTGCCTACAAGTACGACAGGGTCGAGCAGTACTTC
TRBJ2-1 | TRBV13 | TRBD2 | - | CASSLGLAGVYSYNEQFF | TGTGCCAGCAGCTTGGGACTAGCGGGAGTTTACTCCTACAATGAGCAGTTCTTC
TRBJ2-7 | TRBV28 | TRBD1 | - | CASSFWTGEYEQYF | TGTGCCAGCAGTTTTTGGACAGGGGAATACGAGCAGTACTTC
TRBJ2-3 | TRBV10-3 | TRBD1 | - | CAIRGQGRTDTQYF | TGTGCCATCAGAGGACAGGGCCGCACAGATACGCAGTATTTT
TRBJ1-1 | TRBV6-1 | - | - | CASSAQGMNTEAFF | TGTGCCAGCAGTGCACAGGGTATGAACACTGAAGCTTTCTTT
TRBJ2-2 | TRBV11-2 | - | - | CASSLGSNTGELFF | TGTGCCAGCAGCTTAGGGTCGAACACCGGGGAGCTGTTTTTT
TRBJ2-5 | TRBV19 | - | - | CASSIDGFQETQYF | TGTGCCAGTAGTATAGACGGATTCCAAGAGACCCAGTACTTC
TRBJ2-1 | TRBV30 | - | - | CAWSVPVNEQFF | TGTGCCTGGAGTGTACCGGTGAATGAGCAGTTCTTC
TRBJ1-2 | TRBV7-9 | - | - | CASSFKAGNGYTF | TGTGCCAGCAGCTTTAAAGCGGGGAATGGCTACACCTTC
TRBJ2-2 | TRBV7-8 | - | once | CASSPGLGGELFF | TGTGCCAGCAGCCCCGGATTGGGCGGGGAGCTGTTTTTT
TRBJ2-7 | TRBV29-1 | - | - | CSVEVTAYEQYF | TGCAGCGTTGAAGTGACCGCCTACGAGCAGTACTTC
TRBJ2-7 | TRBV5-6 | - | - | CASSLGTRGYEQYF | TGTGCCAGCAGCTTGGGCACGAGGGGCTACGAGCAGTACTTC
TRBJ1-2 | TRBV6-6 | TRBD1 | - | CASSWTGQGYGYTF | TGTGCCAGCAGTTGGACCGGACAGGGGTACGGCTACACCTTC
TRBJ2-2 | TRBV5-4 | TRBD1 | - | CASSQGAGELFF | TGTGCCAGCAGCCAGGGGGCCGGGGAGCTGTTTTTT
TRBJ1-5 | TRBV5-1 | - | - | CASSEGAGQPQHF | TGCGCCAGCAGTGAGGGCGCGGGTCAGCCCCAGCATTTT
TRBJ1-1 | TRBV28 | - | - | CASSFYAVGRNTEAFF | TGTGCCAGCAGTTTCTACGCCGTGGGGCGGAACACTGAAGCTTTCTTT
TRBJ2-1 | TRBV11-2 | TRBD2 | - | CASSLTSGPGVEQFF | TGTGCCAGCAGCCTGACTAGCGGCCCCGGAGTTGAGCAGTTCTTC
TRBJ2-7 | TRBV27 | TRBD2 | - | CASSQLAGSSYEQYF | TGTGCCAGCAGCCAACTAGCGGGGAGCTCCTACGAGCAGTACTTC
TRBJ2-2 | TRBV7-9 | - | - | CASSHGPGAANTGELFF | TGTGCCAGCAGCCATGGACCTGGCGCAGCGAACACCGGGGAGCTGTTTTTT
TRBJ2-1 | TRBV29-1 | TRBD2 | - | CSALAGGYEQFF | TGCAGCGCTTTAGCGGGAGGATATGAGCAGTTCTTC
TRBJ2-5 | TRBV4-1 | TRBD2 | - | CASSQGLADQETQYF | TGCGCCAGCAGCCAGGGACTAGCGGACCAAGAGACCCAGTACTTC
TRBJ2-1 | TRBV6-5 | - | - | CASSPGGTYNEQFF | TGTGCCAGCAGTCCTGGCGGAACCTACAATGAGCAGTTCTTC
TRBJ2-7 | TRBV4-1 | - | few | CASSQGQGSYEQYF | TGCGCCAGCAGCCAAGGTCAGGGGTCCTACGAGCAGTACTTC
TRBJ1-1 | TRBV27 | - | - | CASSLGQGYTEAFF | TGTGCCAGCAGTTTAGGGCAGGGTTACACTGAAGCTTTCTTT
TRBJ2-5 | TRBV5-4 | - | - | CASGLGTQETQYF | TGTGCCAGCGGGTTGGGTACCCAAGAGACCCAGTACTTC
TRBJ2-7 | TRBV30 | - | - | CAWSVRGSHEQYF | TGTGCCTGGAGTGTGAGGGGATCTCACGAGCAGTACTTC
TRBJ2-3 | TRBV5-4 | TRBD1 | - | CASSSDRAPDTQYF | TGTGCCAGCAGCTCGGACAGGGCCCCCGATACGCAGTATTTT
TRBJ2-1 | TRBV29-1 | TRBD2 | - | CSVASTSGMNEQFF | TGCAGCGTTGCTTCAACTAGCGGGATGAATGAGCAGTTCTTC
TRBJ2-5 | TRBV5-1 | TRBD2 | - | CASSLGTSGLGETQYF | TGCGCCAGCAGCTTGGGGACTAGCGGGCTTGGGGAGACCCAGTACTTC
TRBJ2-3 | TRBV5-6 | TRBD2 | - | CASSFPGSGSTDTQYF | TGTGCCAGCAGCTTCCCGGGTAGCGGGAGCACAGATACGCAGTATTTT
TRBJ2-1 | TRBV28 | - | - | CASDGRATGEQFF | TGTGCCAGCGATGGGCGGGCCACGGGTGAGCAGTTCTTC
TRBJ1-5 | TRBV19 | - | - | CASSADYSNQPQHF | TGTGCCAGTAGTGCTGATTATAGCAATCAGCCCCAGCATTTT